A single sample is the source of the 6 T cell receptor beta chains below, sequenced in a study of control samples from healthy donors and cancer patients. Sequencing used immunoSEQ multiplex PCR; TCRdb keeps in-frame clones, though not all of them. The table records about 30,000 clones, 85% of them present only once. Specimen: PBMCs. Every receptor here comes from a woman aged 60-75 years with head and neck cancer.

Here the CDR3 reads CASSPRNTGELFF. CDR3 nucleotides: TGTGCCAGCAGCCCCCGGAACACCGGGGAGCTGTTTTTT. The rearrangement links TRBV5-8 to TRBJ2-2; no firm D call. The CDR3 consists of 13 residues. The V gene's germline CDR1 is SGHTS and CDR2 YDEGEE. V was clipped by 4 bases and J by 1 base, with 5 bases between them.

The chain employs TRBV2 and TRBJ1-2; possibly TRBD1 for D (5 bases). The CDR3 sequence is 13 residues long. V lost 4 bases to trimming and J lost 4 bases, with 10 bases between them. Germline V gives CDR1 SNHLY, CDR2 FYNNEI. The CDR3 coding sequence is TGTGCCAGCAGTGGCAGGGACCGCTATGGCTACACCTTC. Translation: CASSGRDRYGYTF.

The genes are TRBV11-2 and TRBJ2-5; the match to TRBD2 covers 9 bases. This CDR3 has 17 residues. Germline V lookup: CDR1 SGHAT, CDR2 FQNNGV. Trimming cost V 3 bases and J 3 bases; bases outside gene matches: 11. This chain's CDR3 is CASSFSSATSGKETQYF. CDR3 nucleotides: TGTGCCAGCAGCTTCTCGTCCGCGACTAGCGGCAAAGAGACCCAGTACTTC.

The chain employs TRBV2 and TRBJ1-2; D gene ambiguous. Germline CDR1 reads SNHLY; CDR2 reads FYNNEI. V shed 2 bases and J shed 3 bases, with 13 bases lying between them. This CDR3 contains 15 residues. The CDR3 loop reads CASSELALWDYGYTF. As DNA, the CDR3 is TGTGCCAGCAGTGAACTGGCGTTGTGGGACTATGGCTACACCTTC.

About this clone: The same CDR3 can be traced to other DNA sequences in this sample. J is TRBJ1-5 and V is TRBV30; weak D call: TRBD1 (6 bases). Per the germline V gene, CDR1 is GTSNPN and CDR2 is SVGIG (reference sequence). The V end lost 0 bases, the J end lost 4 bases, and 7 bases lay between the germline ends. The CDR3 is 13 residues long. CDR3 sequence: CAWSVQGNQPQHF. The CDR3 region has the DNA TGTGCCTGGAGTGTTCAGGGGAATCAGCCCCAGCATTTT.

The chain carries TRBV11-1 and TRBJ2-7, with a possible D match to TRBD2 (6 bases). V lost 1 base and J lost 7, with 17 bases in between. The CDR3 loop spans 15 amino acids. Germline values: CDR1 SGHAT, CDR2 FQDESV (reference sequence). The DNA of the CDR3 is TGTGCCAGCAGCTTAGACGGGAGAACACCGTGGGAGCAGTACTTC. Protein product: CASSLDGRTPWEQYF. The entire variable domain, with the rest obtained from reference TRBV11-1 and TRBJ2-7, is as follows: EAEVAQSPRYKITEKSQAVAFWCDPISGHATLYWYRQILGQGPELLVQFQDESVVDDSQLPKDRFSAERLKGVDSTLKIQPAELGDSAMYLCASSLDGRTPWEQYFGPGTRLTVT.